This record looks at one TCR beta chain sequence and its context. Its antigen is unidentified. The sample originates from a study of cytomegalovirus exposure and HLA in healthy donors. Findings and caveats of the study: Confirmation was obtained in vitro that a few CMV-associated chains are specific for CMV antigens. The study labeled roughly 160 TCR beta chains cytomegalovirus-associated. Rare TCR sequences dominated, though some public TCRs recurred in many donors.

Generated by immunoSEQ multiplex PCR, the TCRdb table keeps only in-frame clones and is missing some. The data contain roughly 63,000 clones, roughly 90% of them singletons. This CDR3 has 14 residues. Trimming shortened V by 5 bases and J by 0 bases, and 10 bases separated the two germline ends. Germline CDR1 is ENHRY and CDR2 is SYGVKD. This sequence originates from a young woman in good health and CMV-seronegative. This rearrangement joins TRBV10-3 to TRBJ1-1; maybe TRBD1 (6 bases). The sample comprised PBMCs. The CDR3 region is CAISQDSMNTEAFF. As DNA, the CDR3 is TGTGCCATCAGTCAGGACAGTATGAACACTGAAGCTTTCTTT.